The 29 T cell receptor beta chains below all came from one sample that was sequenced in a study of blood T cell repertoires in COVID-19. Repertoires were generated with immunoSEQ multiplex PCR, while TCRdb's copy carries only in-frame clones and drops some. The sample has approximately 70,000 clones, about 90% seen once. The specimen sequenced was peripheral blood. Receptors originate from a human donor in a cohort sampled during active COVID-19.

Written as DNA, the CDR3 is TGTGCCAGCAGCACCGGGACTACTCGGACACCCCTCCACTTT. This translates into CASSTGTTRTPLHF. V is TRBV7-2 and J is TRBJ1-6, with a possible D match to TRBD1 (5 bases). V was trimmed by 5 bases and J by 11 bases, leaving 16 bases between them. Per the germline V gene, CDR1 is SGHTA and CDR2 is FQGNSA. The CDR3 spans 14 residues.

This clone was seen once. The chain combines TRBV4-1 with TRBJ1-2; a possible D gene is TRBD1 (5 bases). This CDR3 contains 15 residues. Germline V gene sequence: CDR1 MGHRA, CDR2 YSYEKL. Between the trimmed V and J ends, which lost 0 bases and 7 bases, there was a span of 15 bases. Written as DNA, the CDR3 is TGCGCCAGCAGCCAAGAGGCCATCCGGGGGAGTGGCTACACCTTC. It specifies CASSQEAIRGSGYTF.

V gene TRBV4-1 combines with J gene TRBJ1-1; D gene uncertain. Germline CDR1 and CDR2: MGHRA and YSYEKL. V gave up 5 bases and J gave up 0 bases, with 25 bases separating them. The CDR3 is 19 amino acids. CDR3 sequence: CASSTRVPGDSKMNTEAFF. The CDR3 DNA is TGCGCCAGCAGCACAAGGGTCCCGGGAGACTCGAAGATGAACACTGAAGCTTTCTTT.

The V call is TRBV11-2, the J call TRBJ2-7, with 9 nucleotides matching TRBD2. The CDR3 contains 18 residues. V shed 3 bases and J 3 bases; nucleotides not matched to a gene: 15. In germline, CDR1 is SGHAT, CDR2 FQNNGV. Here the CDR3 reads CASSFGGGSGGGFYEQYF. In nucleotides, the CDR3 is TGTGCCAGCAGCTTTGGCGGAGGTAGCGGGGGCGGGTTCTACGAGCAGTACTTC.

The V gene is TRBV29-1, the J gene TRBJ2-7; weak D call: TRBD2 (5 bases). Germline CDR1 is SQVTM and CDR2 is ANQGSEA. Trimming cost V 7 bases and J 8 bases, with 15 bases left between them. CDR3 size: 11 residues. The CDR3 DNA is TGCAGCGCCCCAGAGGGCAGTAAGCAGTACTTC. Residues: CSAPEGSKQYF.

CDR3 loop: CAWIKDSTYEQYF. CDR3 sequence (DNA): TGTGCCTGGATCAAGGACAGCACCTACGAGCAGTACTTC. The chain combines TRBV30 with TRBJ2-7, with D possibly matching TRBD1 (6 bases). V gave up 4 bases and J gave up 2 bases, with 12 bases separating them. This CDR3 comprises 13 residues. The germline V gene encodes CDR1 GTSNPN and CDR2 SVGIG (reference sequence). The full variable domain, with the rest looked up from reference TRBV30 and TRBJ2-7, is SQTIHQWPATLVQPVGSPLSLECTVEGTSNPNLYWYRQAAGRGLQLLFYSVGIGQISSEVPQNLSASRPQDRQFILSSKKLLLSDSGFYLCAWIKDSTYEQYFGPGTRLTVT.

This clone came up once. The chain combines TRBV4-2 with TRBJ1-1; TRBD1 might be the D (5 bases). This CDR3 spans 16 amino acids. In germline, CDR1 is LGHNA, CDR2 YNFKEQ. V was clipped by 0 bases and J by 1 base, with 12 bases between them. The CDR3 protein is CASSQDWRQTNTEAFF. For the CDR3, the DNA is TGTGCCAGCAGCCAAGATTGGAGACAGACGAACACTGAAGCTTTCTTT.

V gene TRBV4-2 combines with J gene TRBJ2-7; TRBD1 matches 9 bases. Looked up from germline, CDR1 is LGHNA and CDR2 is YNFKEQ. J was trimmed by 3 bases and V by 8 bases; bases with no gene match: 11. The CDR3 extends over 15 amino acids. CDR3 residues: CASGTGTSKLYEQYF. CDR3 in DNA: TGTGCCAGCGGGACAGGGACGAGTAAACTCTACGAGCAGTACTTC.

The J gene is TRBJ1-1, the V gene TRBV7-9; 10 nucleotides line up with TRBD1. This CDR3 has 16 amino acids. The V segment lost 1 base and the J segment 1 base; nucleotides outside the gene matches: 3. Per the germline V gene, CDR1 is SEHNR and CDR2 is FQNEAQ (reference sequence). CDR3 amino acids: CASSLVGTGENTEAFF. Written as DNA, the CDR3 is TGTGCCAGCAGCTTAGTCGGGACAGGGGAGAACACTGAAGCTTTCTTT.

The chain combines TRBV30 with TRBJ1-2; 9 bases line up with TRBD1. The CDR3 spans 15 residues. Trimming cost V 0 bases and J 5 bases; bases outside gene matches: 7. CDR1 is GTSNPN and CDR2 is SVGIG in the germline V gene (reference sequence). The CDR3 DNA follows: TGTGCCTGGAGTGTATTGACAGGGGGAATTTATGGCTACACCTTC. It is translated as CAWSVLTGGIYGYTF.

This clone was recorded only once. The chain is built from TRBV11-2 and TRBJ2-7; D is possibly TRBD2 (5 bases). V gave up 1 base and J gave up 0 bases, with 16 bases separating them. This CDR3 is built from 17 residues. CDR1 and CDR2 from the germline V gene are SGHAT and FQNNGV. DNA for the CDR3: TGTGCCAGCAGCTTAGTAGGGAAGCGGACCAGCTCCTACGAGCAGTACTTC. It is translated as CASSLVGKRTSSYEQYF.

As DNA, the CDR3 is TGTGCCAGCAGCCCGGAGCGGACAGCAACTAATGAAAAACTGTTTTTT. It codes for CASSPERTATNEKLFF. The chain carries TRBV4-2 and TRBJ1-4, with D perhaps matching TRBD1 (6 bases). CDR1 and CDR2 from the germline V gene are LGHNA and YNFKEQ. The V end was cut by 4 bases, the J end by 0 bases, with 12 bases between. The CDR3 runs 16 residues.

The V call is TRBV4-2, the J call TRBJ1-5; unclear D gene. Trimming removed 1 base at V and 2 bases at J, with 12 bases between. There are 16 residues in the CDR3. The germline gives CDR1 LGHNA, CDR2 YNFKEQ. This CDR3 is CASSQVHGKGNQPQHF. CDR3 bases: TGTGCCAGCAGCCAAGTTCACGGGAAGGGCAATCAGCCCCAGCATTTT.

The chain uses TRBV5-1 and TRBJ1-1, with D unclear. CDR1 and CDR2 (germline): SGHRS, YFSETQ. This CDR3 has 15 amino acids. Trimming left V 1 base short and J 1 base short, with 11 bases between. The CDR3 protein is CASSLPDGENTEAFF. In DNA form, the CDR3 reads TGCGCCAGCAGCTTGCCAGACGGGGAGAACACTGAAGCTTTCTTT.

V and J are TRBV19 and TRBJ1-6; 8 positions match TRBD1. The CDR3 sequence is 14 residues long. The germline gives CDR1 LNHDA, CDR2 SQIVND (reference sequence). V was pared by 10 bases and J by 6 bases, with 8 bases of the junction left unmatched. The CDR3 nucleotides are TGTGCCACCAGGGGGCTCGGGGCTAATTCACCCCTCCACTTT. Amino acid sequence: CATRGLGANSPLHF.

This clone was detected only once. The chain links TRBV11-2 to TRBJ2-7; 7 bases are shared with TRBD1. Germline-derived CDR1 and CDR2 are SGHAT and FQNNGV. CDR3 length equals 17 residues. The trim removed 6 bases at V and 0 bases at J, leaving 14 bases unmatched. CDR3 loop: CASRAPGQRMSSYEQYF. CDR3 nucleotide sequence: TGTGCCAGCAGGGCCCCGGGACAGCGAATGAGCTCCTACGAGCAGTACTTC.

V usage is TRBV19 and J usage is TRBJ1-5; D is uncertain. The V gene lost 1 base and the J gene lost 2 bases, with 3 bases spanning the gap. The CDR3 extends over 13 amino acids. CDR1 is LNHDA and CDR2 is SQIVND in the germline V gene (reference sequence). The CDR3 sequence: CASSIGGNQPQHF. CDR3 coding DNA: TGTGCCAGTAGTATAGGCGGCAATCAGCCCCAGCATTTT.

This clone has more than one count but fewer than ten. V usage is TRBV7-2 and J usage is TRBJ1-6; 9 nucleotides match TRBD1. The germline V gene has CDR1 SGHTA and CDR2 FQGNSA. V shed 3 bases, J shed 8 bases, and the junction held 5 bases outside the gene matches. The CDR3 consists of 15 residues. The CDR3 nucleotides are TGTGCCAGCAGCTTTGGACAGGGGTTGGATTCACCCCTCCACTTT. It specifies CASSFGQGLDSPLHF.

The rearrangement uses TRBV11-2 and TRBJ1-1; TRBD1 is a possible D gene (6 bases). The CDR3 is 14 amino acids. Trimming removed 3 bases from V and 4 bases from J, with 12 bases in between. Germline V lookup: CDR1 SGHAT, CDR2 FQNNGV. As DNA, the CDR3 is TGTGCCAGCAGCTTCAGACAGGCCGGCACTGAAGCTTTCTTT. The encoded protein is CASSFRQAGTEAFF.

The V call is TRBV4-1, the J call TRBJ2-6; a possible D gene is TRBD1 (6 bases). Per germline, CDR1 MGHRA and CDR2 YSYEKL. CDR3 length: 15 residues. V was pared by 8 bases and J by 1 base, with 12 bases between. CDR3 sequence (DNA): TGCGCCAGCGGGACATACCCATCTGGGGCCAACGTCCTGACTTTC. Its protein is CASGTYPSGANVLTF.

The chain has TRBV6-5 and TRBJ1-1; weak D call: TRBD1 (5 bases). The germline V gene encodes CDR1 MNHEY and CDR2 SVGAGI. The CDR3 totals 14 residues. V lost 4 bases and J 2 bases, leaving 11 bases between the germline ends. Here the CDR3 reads CASSLTGANTEAFF. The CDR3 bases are TGTGCCAGCAGTTTAACAGGAGCTAACACTGAAGCTTTCTTT.

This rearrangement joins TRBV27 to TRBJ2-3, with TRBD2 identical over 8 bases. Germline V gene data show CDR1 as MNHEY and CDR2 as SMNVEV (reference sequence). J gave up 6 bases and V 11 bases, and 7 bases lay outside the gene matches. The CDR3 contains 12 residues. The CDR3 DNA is TGTGCCTCGGGAGGGGCCGGTGATACGCAGTATTTT. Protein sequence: CASGGAGDTQYF.

This CDR3 is CASSSHPLAGGPGYEQYF. CDR3 bases: TGTGCCAGCAGCTCTCATCCGCTAGCGGGGGGGCCGGGGTACGAGCAGTACTTC. This chain joins TRBV5-4 and TRBJ2-7, with TRBD2 matching 12 bases. After removal of 3 bases from V and 4 bases from J, the junction contained 14 bases not matched to a gene. The CDR3 runs 18 residues. Per germline, CDR1 SGHNT and CDR2 YYREEE (reference sequence).

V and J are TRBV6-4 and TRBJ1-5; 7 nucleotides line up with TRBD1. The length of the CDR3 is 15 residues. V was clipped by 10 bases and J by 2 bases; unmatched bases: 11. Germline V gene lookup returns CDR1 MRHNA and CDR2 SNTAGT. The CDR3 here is CANSLQGPRNQPQHF. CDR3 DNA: TGTGCCAACTCCCTACAGGGGCCCCGCAATCAGCCCCAGCATTTT.

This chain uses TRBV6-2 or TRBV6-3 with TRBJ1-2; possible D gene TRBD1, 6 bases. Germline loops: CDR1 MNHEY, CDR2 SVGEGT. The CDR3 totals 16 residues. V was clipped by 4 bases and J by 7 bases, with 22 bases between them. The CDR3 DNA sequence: TGTGCCAGCAGTTTCTCAGACAGGCCCCCCGGCCTTGGCTACACCTTC. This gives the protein CASSFSDRPPGLGYTF.

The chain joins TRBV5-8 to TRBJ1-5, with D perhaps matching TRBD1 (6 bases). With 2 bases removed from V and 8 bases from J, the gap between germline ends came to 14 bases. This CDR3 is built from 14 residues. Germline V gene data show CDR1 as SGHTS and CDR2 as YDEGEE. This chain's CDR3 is CASSFQKGGKPQHF. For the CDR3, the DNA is TGTGCCAGCAGCTTTCAAAAGGGGGGGAAGCCCCAGCATTTT.

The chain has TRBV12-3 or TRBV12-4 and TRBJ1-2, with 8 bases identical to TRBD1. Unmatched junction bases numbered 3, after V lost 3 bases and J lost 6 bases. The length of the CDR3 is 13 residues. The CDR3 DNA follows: TGTGCCAGCAGTTTTCCGGACAGGGATGGCTACACCTTC. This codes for CASSFPDRDGYTF.

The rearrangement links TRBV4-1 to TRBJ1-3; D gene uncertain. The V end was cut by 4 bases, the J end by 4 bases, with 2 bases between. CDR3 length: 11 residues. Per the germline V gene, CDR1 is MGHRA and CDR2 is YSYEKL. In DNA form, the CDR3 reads TGCGCCAGCAGCCCGGGAAACACCATATATTTT. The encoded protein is CASSPGNTIYF.

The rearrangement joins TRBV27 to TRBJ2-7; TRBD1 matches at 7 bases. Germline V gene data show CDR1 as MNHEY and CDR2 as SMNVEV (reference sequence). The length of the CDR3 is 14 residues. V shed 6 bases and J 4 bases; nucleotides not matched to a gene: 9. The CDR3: CASRFRDRSYEQYF. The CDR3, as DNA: TGTGCCAGCAGATTCCGGGACAGATCTTACGAGCAGTACTTC.